This TCR beta chain is from a study of shared clonotypes between healthy human individuals. Deep was the level used in running the assay. Clones were read by immunoSEQ multiplex PCR, and TCRdb kept only the in-frame ones, dropping some. This repertoire shows roughly 1,500,000 clones, 97% to 99% found once; its top ten account for approximately 0.38%. Recent acute infections and vaccinations were absent in the healthy HIV-negative adult donors. The authors divided CD4+ cells into CD45RA+ naive and CD45RA-negative memory subsets. Per germline, CDR1 SGHRS and CDR2 YFSETQ. The CDR3 sequence is 15 residues long. J was trimmed by 9 bases and V by 4 bases; bases with no gene match: 7.

This clonotype was obtained from a man aged 25-40 years in good health. The sequenced sample was naive CD4+ T cells sorted from blood. Documented subset: CD45RA+ positively selected. V usage is TRBV5-1 and J usage is TRBJ2-1, with 13 bases matching TRBD2. For the CDR3, the DNA is TGCGCCAGCAGCCCCGGACTAGCGGGAGTGGTTGAGCAGTTCTTC. This translates into CASSPGLAGVVEQFF.